Listed below are T cell receptor beta chains from one sample, sequenced in a study of control samples from healthy donors and cancer patients. Libraries were prepared by immunoSEQ multiplex PCR; TCRdb keeps only in-frame clonotypes and omits some of them. The sample carries around 49,000 clones, roughly 90% recorded once. Sequencing used PBMCs. These receptor sequences come from a man between 35 and 55 years old with colorectal cancer. Each CDR3 is given with its conserved first and last residue. A D gene is named only where the DNA matches it firmly. Clone size is stated in some rows and not others, as once, few, many or a class when expanded.

v_call	j_call	d_call	clone_size	cdr3_nt	cdr3_aa
TRBV27	TRBJ2-7	.	.	TGTGCCAGCAGGGGGGGGCTAGGATTTCCTGCGGGATCATACGAGCAGTACTTC	CASRGGLGFPAGSYEQYF
TRBV5-5	TRBJ1-1	TRBD1	.	TGTGCCAGCAGCCCCCATGGACAGGTGAACACTGAAGCTTTCTTT	CASSPHGQVNTEAFF
TRBV11-3	TRBJ2-3	TRBD2	.	TGTGCCAGCAGCTTGAGACTAGCGGGAGCGCTGAATACGCAGTATTTT	CASSLRLAGALNTQYF
TRBV30	TRBJ2-2	TRBD2	.	TGTGCCTGGAATCGGGGGGCCGGGGAGCTGTTTTTT	CAWNRGAGELFF
TRBV30	TRBJ2-7	.	few	TGTGCCTGGAGTGTATCCAGCTACGAGCAGTACTTC	CAWSVSSYEQYF
TRBV18	TRBJ2-1	TRBD2	.	TGTGCCAGCTCACCATTCGCGGGACTAGCGGAGGGATACAATGAGCAGTTCTTC	CASSPFAGLAEGYNEQFF
TRBV7-3	TRBJ2-1	.	.	TGTGCCAGCGCCGAATCAAGCAGGACAAACAATGAGCAGTTCTTC	CASAESSRTNNEQFF
TRBV5-6	TRBJ1-5	.	.	TGTGCCAGCAGCTTGGGGGGTTATCAGCCCCAGCATTTT	CASSLGGYQPQHF
TRBV10-2	TRBJ1-4	TRBD1	.	TGCGCCAGCAGTCCATCCGGACAGGGCGGAGAAAAACTGTTTTTT	CASSPSGQGGEKLFF
TRBV3-1/TRBV3-2	TRBJ2-1	.	.	TGTGCCAGCAGCCCTCCGGGCGGGGACCCCTACAATGAGCAGTTCTTC	CASSPPGGDPYNEQFF
TRBV19	TRBJ1-1	.	.	TGTGCCAGTAGTATGGGGGCGGGAACTGAAGCTTTCTTT	CASSMGAGTEAFF
TRBV3-1/TRBV3-2	TRBJ1-5	TRBD1	few	TGTGCCAGCAGCCAAGGGGGACAGGGGGCTTCTGGCAATCAGCCCCAGCATTTT	CASSQGGQGASGNQPQHF
TRBV24-1	TRBJ2-3	TRBD2	.	TGTGCCACCAGTGATTTAAGCGGGAGTACAGATACGCAGTATTTT	CATSDLSGSTDTQYF
TRBV5-1	TRBJ2-3	TRBD2	.	TGCGCCAGCAGCTCGACTAGCGGGAGAGGTGATACGCAGTATTTT	CASSSTSGRGDTQYF
TRBV29-1	TRBJ1-1	TRBD1	.	TGCAGCGTTCGGGACAGCGGGGCTGAAGCTTTCTTT	CSVRDSGAEAFF
TRBV6-5	TRBJ2-7	TRBD2	.	TGTGCCAGCAGTTCCATAGCGGGAGAGACCGACGAGCAGTACTTC	CASSSIAGETDEQYF
TRBV27	TRBJ1-4	.	.	TGTGCCAGCAGGCCGGGTCCGACGAGGTCTAATGAAAAACTGTTTTTT	CASRPGPTRSNEKLFF
TRBV2	TRBJ1-1	.	.	TGTGCCAGCAGTGAACAGGGGATGAACACTGAAGCTTTCTTT	CASSEQGMNTEAFF
TRBV19	TRBJ2-5	.	.	TGTGCCAGTAGTATCGGTACTCGTGAGACCCAGTACTTC	CASSIGTRETQYF
TRBV27	TRBJ2-5	TRBD1	.	TGTGCCAGCAGCCGACAGGGCCCGGAGACCCAGTACTTC	CASSRQGPETQYF
TRBV11-3	TRBJ1-5	.	.	TGTGCCAGCAGCTTGGGAGAGGGACCGTATAGCAATCAGCCCCAGCATTTT	CASSLGEGPYSNQPQHF
TRBV7-2	TRBJ1-5	.	.	TGTGCCAGCAGCTTAGTTCCAGGGGCGCATCGTCAGCCCCAGCATTTT	CASSLVPGAHRQPQHF
TRBV6-2/TRBV6-3	TRBJ1-5	.	.	TGTGCCAGCAGTTTTCCCGGGACAAATAGCAATCAGCCCCAGCATTTT	CASSFPGTNSNQPQHF
TRBV10-1	TRBJ2-1	.	once	TGCGCCAGCAGTGACACCGGGACTTTTAATGAGCAGTTCTTC	CASSDTGTFNEQFF
TRBV10-3	TRBJ1-5	.	.	TGTGCCATCAGTTCTAATATCGATCAGCCCCAGCATTTT	CAISSNIDQPQHF
TRBV6-2/TRBV6-3	TRBJ2-7	TRBD2	.	TGTGCCAGCAGTTGGCTAGCGGGGAAGTCTTCCTACGAGCAGTACTTC	CASSWLAGKSSYEQYF
TRBV4-1	TRBJ1-3	.	.	TGCGCCAGCAGCCACGAGAACCCCGGCCCTGGAAACACCATATATTTT	CASSHENPGPGNTIYF
TRBV24-1	TRBJ1-5	TRBD1	.	TGTGCCACCAGTGATACCGGACAGGGGGCGAGCAATCAGCCCCAGCATTTT	CATSDTGQGASNQPQHF
TRBV29-1	TRBJ2-3	.	.	TGCAGCGTTGAGGCCAGGAGGCCAGATACGCAGTATTTT	CSVEARRPDTQYF
TRBV7-2	TRBJ1-2	TRBD1	.	TGTGCCAGCAGCTTAGGTAACAGGGGTTATGGCTACACCTTC	CASSLGNRGYGYTF
TRBV11-2	TRBJ2-1	TRBD2	.	TGTGCCAGCGGGTTAAGCGGGAGTTTCAATGAGCAGTTCTTC	CASGLSGSFNEQFF
TRBV6-2/TRBV6-3	TRBJ1-5	.	.	TGTGCCAGCAGTACCCGGGGGCCCCAGCATTTT	CASSTRGPQHF
TRBV5-4	TRBJ2-3	.	once	TGTGCCAGCAGCGTTGGGCAGGGAGGCACAGATACGCAGTATTTT	CASSVGQGGTDTQYF
TRBV6-2/TRBV6-3	TRBJ1-1	TRBD1	.	TGTGCCAGCAGTAGTCACAGGGGCCGCATACGACAGAACACTGAAGCTTTCTTT	CASSSHRGRIRQNTEAFF
TRBV10-3	TRBJ1-2	TRBD1	.	TGTGCCATCAGTGGGACAGGGGGCGTCTATGGCTACACCTTC	CAISGTGGVYGYTF
TRBV19	TRBJ2-5	TRBD2	.	TGTGCCAGTAGTGGAGCGGGACGGGAGACCCAGTACTTC	CASSGAGRETQYF
TRBV4-2	TRBJ2-5	.	.	TGTGCCAGCAGCCAAGGCTACGGGAAAGAGACCCAGTACTTC	CASSQGYGKETQYF
TRBV24-1	TRBJ2-7	TRBD2	.	TGTGCCACCAGTGACCGACTAGCGACCGAGCAGTACTTC	CATSDRLATEQYF